The 27 T cell receptor beta chains reported below all come from one sample, sequenced in a study of blood T cell repertoires in COVID-19. The assay was immunoSEQ multiplex PCR, and TCRdb's table has in-frame clones only and misses some. The sample carries approximately 230,000 clones, 70% to 90% recorded once. The sample was peripheral blood. The receptor set was obtained from a woman aged 40 to 50 who had recovered from COVID-19.

V and J are TRBV6-5 and TRBJ1-3; D is unclear. Trimming removed 0 bases from V and 4 bases from J, with 10 bases in between. This CDR3 is 15 amino acids long. Germline V CDR1 and CDR2: MNHEY, SVGAGI. CDR3 DNA: TGTGCCAGCAGTTACTCCGGTGGGCCCGGAAACACCATATATTTT. Encoded protein: CASSYSGGPGNTIYF.

In nucleotides, the CDR3 is TGTGCCACCAGTGATTCAAACAGGGGCGAGCAGTACTTC. Its protein is CATSDSNRGEQYF. The chain joins TRBV24-1 to TRBJ2-7, with TRBD1 identical over 7 bases. J was trimmed by 6 bases and V by 2 bases; bases with no gene match: 3. CDR1 is KGHDR and CDR2 is SFDVKD in the germline V gene. This CDR3 spans 13 amino acids.

This chain joins TRBV4-2 and TRBJ2-2, with D uncertain. Germline V gene data show CDR1 as LGHNA and CDR2 as YNFKEQ. The CDR3 length is 16 residues. The V end lost 1 base, the J end lost 4 bases, and 13 bases lay between the germline ends. The DNA for the CDR3 is TGTGCCAGCAGCCAAGTTGGGCAGGTTGGCACCGGGGAGCTGTTTTTT. This codes for CASSQVGQVGTGELFF.

The gene calls are TRBV6-5 and TRBJ1-4; no firm D call. Germline values: CDR1 MNHEY, CDR2 SVGAGI. The CDR3 has 15 amino acids. Trimming shortened V by 6 bases and J by 0 bases, and 11 bases separated the two germline ends. CDR3 sequence: CASRATLATNEKLFF. The DNA of the CDR3 is TGTGCCAGCAGAGCTACTTTAGCAACTAATGAAAAACTGTTTTTT.

The chain uses TRBV18 and TRBJ2-3; the D gene is possibly TRBD2 (6 bases). From germline, CDR1 is KGHSH and CDR2 LQKENI. Trimming removed 8 bases from V and 3 bases from J, with 24 bases in between. This CDR3 has 17 amino acids. In DNA form, the CDR3 reads TGTGCCAGCCCCCCGGCAGTAGCTGTGGGGGGAACAGATACGCAGTATTTT. Protein product: CASPPAVAVGGTDTQYF.

The V call is TRBV18, the J call TRBJ2-5; D is possibly TRBD2 (5 bases). This CDR3 has 13 amino acids. In germline, CDR1 is KGHSH, CDR2 LQKENI. Trimming removed 1 base from V and 5 bases from J, with 8 bases in between. CDR3 residues: CASSPLTGETQYF. The DNA of the CDR3 is TGTGCCAGCTCACCACTGACGGGGGAGACCCAGTACTTC.

This CDR3 reads CASSDHGTSGPYEQYF. In DNA form, the CDR3 reads TGTGCCAGCAGTGATCACGGGACTAGCGGTCCCTACGAGCAGTACTTC. The J gene is TRBJ2-7, the V gene TRBV28; 11 nucleotides align to TRBD2. This CDR3 comprises 16 residues. Germline loops: CDR1 MDHEN, CDR2 SYDVKM. The trim removed 5 bases at V and 2 bases at J, leaving 8 bases unmatched. Variable domain in full (rest from reference TRBV28 and TRBJ2-7): DVKVTQSSRYLVKRTGEKVFLECVQDMDHENMFWYRQDPGLGLRLIYFSYDVKMKEKGDIPEGYSVSREKKERFSLILESASTNQTSMYLCASSDHGTSGPYEQYFGPGTRLTVT.

The chain is built from TRBV11-2 and TRBJ2-3; maybe TRBD2 (5 bases). Trimming left V 3 bases short and J 4 bases short, with 20 bases between. Per germline, CDR1 SGHAT and CDR2 FQNNGV. The CDR3 spans 17 residues. This chain's CDR3 is CASSFRAVEVRADTQYF. Here the CDR3 DNA reads TGTGCCAGCAGCTTCCGGGCCGTGGAGGTTCGGGCAGATACGCAGTATTTT.

The chain employs TRBV11-2 and TRBJ1-4, with D perhaps TRBD1 (5 bases). The length of the CDR3 is 14 residues. The V end was cut by 5 bases, the J end by 4 bases, with 11 bases between. Germline CDR1 is SGHAT and CDR2 is FQNNGV. The CDR3 sequence: CASSPRGINEKLFF. In nucleotides, the CDR3 is TGTGCCAGCAGCCCCCGGGGGATTAATGAAAAACTGTTTTTT.

J is TRBJ2-1 and V is TRBV19; no reliable D call. Germline CDR1 is LNHDA and CDR2 is SQIVND (reference sequence). Trimming stripped 4 bases from V and 0 bases from J, with 16 bases between. This CDR3 has 17 amino acids. The CDR3 spells CASSTDKVVISYNEQFF. CDR3 DNA sequence: TGTGCCAGTAGTACCGATAAAGTAGTAATCTCCTACAATGAGCAGTTCTTC.

The chain has TRBV7-2 and TRBJ2-7; a possible D gene is TRBD1 (5 bases). The length of the CDR3 is 15 residues. In germline, CDR1 is SGHTA, CDR2 FQGNSA. V dropped 5 bases and J dropped 3 bases, with 17 bases sitting between them. This chain's CDR3 is CASSRGADGYYEQYF. CDR3 in DNA: TGTGCCAGCAGCCGTGGGGCCGACGGATACTACGAGCAGTACTTC.

This clone was found once. The gene calls are TRBV19 and TRBJ2-7; TRBD1 matches at 11 bases. The CDR3 has 15 residues. CDR1 is LNHDA and CDR2 is SQIVND in the germline V gene (reference sequence). After removal of 5 bases from V and 4 bases from J, the junction contained 7 bases not matched to a gene. The CDR3, as DNA: TGTGCCAGTAGTCCTCGGACAGGGGGCAAATACGAGCAGTACTTC. Translated, it gives CASSPRTGGKYEQYF.

This chain connects TRBV19 to TRBJ1-4; TRBD1 matches 9 bases. The CDR3 sequence is 15 residues long. After removal of 7 bases from V and 8 bases from J, the junction contained 11 bases not matched to a gene. Looked up from germline, CDR1 is LNHDA and CDR2 is SQIVND (reference sequence). CDR3 nucleotides: TGTGCCAGTACCCCCTGGGGGACAGGGAACGAAAAACTGTTTTTT. Translating gives CASTPWGTGNEKLFF.

Only one count was recorded for this clone. This chain joins TRBV4-3 and TRBJ2-1, with 9 positions matching TRBD2. CDR1 and CDR2 from the germline V gene are LGHNA and YSLEER. Trimming at V came to 1 base and at J to 4 bases, leaving 5 bases not matched to a gene. The CDR3 has 16 amino acids. The CDR3 spells CASSQVAGGWYNEQFF. The CDR3 region has the DNA TGCGCCAGCAGCCAAGTCGCGGGAGGGTGGTACAATGAGCAGTTCTTC.

This chain uses TRBV27 with TRBJ2-5, with a weak D call TRBD2 (6 bases). This CDR3 spans 13 amino acids. V was shortened by 6 bases and J by 7 bases, with 15 bases between the two germline ends. Germline-derived CDR1 and CDR2 are MNHEY and SMNVEV (reference sequence). CDR3: CASRLTSIGTQYF. CDR3 DNA sequence: TGTGCCAGCAGGTTGACTAGTATCGGGACCCAGTACTTC.

This clone came up a few times. This chain uses TRBV28 with TRBJ2-7; possibly TRBD2 for D (5 bases). The CDR3 loop spans 12 amino acids. Deletions cut 4 bases from V and 7 bases from J, with 11 bases between. From germline, CDR1 is MDHEN and CDR2 SYDVKM. In DNA, the CDR3 is TGTGCCAGCAGTTCCAGCTGGAGGGAGCAGTACTTC. This encodes CASSSSWREQYF.

This rearrangement joins TRBV4-3 to TRBJ2-1; TRBD2 matches 7 bases. The CDR3 covers 18 residues. V lost 4 bases to trimming and J lost 0 bases; unmatched junction nucleotides: 12. Germline V gene sequence: CDR1 LGHNA, CDR2 YSLEER. The CDR3 region has the DNA TGCGCCAGCAGCCCAAGATCCATGGGGGACTACTCCTACAATGAGCAGTTCTTC. Translated: CASSPRSMGDYSYNEQFF.

The V and J genes are TRBV5-5 and TRBJ2-7, with D possibly TRBD1 on 5 matching bases. The CDR3 spans 15 residues. Trimming pared 1 base from V and 0 bases from J, leaving 11 bases between. Germline CDR1 reads SGHKS; CDR2 reads YYEKEE (reference sequence). DNA of the CDR3: TGTGCCAGCAGCTTGCAGGGTCTAAGCTCCTACGAGCAGTACTTC. Its translation: CASSLQGLSSYEQYF.

A few counts support this clone. The V gene is TRBV2, the J gene TRBJ1-6, with D possibly matching TRBD1 (5 bases). This CDR3 is built from 14 residues. The germline V gene encodes CDR1 SNHLY and CDR2 FYNNEI. Trimming cost V 1 base and J 10 bases, with 11 bases left between them. The CDR3 DNA reads TGTGCCAGCAGTGAAGAAAGGGGAAGATCACCCCTCCACTTT. Protein sequence: CASSEERGRSPLHF.

The rearrangement uses TRBV19 and TRBJ2-4; D is perhaps TRBD1 (6 bases). The V end was cut by 3 bases, the J end by 3 bases, with 15 bases between. CDR3 length equals 16 residues. CDR1 is LNHDA and CDR2 is SQIVND in the germline V gene (reference sequence). In nucleotides, the CDR3 is TGTGCCAGTAGTATGATGGGCGGACAGAACAAAAACATTCAGTACTTC. Translated, it gives CASSMMGGQNKNIQYF.

This clone was counted once. V gene TRBV19 combines with J gene TRBJ2-3, with TRBD2 matching over 7 bases. Germline V gene sequence: CDR1 LNHDA, CDR2 SQIVND (reference sequence). J gave up 2 bases and V 8 bases, and 16 bases lay outside the gene matches. This CDR3 spans 17 amino acids. The CDR3, as DNA: TGTGCCAGTCGACCCCCGGGAGGAAGGGGACCCACAGATACGCAGTATTTT. It encodes CASRPPGGRGPTDTQYF.

This chain connects TRBV5-1 to TRBJ2-5; maybe TRBD2 (6 bases). Germline V gene data show CDR1 as SGHRS and CDR2 as YFSETQ. V was clipped by 2 bases and J by 5 bases, with 16 bases between them. The CDR3 totals 15 residues. The CDR3: CASSFAGNHGETQYF. Written as DNA, the CDR3 is TGCGCCAGCAGCTTTGCGGGGAACCACGGGGAGACCCAGTACTTC.

V usage is TRBV5-1 and J usage is TRBJ2-1; 7 nucleotides agree with TRBD2. The CDR3 has 15 amino acids. The germline V gene encodes CDR1 SGHRS and CDR2 YFSETQ. The V segment lost 6 bases and the J segment 3 bases; nucleotides outside the gene matches: 9. The CDR3 spells CASTNLAEYYNEQFF. The CDR3 DNA is TGCGCCAGCACTAACCTAGCGGAGTACTACAATGAGCAGTTCTTC.

CDR3 sequence reads: CASSASTGGRTEAFF. The CDR3 nucleotides are TGTGCCAGCAGCGCATCAACAGGGGGCCGGACTGAAGCTTTCTTT. The chain joins TRBV11-3 to TRBJ1-1, with 9 bases aligning to TRBD1. The CDR3 runs 15 residues. V was pared by 5 bases and J by 5 bases, with 9 bases of the junction left unmatched. CDR1 and CDR2 (germline): SGHNT, YENEEA.

The chain uses TRBV10-1 and TRBJ2-2; perhaps TRBD2 as D (6 bases). The CDR3 consists of 15 residues. V dropped 8 bases and J dropped 4 bases, with 17 bases sitting between them. The germline CDR1 and CDR2 sequences are WNHNN and SYGVQD (reference sequence). The CDR3 coding sequence is TGCGCCAGCCGTACGGAGGGCCGGGCCACCGGGGAGCTGTTTTTT. As protein: CASRTEGRATGELFF.

The chain has TRBV25-1 and TRBJ2-3; D is possibly TRBD2 (6 bases). Per germline, CDR1 MGHDK and CDR2 SYGVNS. The V and J ends lost 3 bases and 5 bases respectively, with 9 bases between them. This CDR3 is 13 amino acids long. The CDR3: CASSDWGLDTQYF. DNA for the CDR3: TGTGCCAGCAGTGATTGGGGACTAGATACGCAGTATTTT.

The V and J genes are TRBV19 and TRBJ2-5; no definite D call. Germline loops: CDR1 LNHDA, CDR2 SQIVND (reference sequence). Between the trimmed V and J ends, which lost 2 bases and 4 bases, there was a span of 17 bases. The CDR3 is made up of 16 amino acids. CDR3 coding DNA: TGTGCCAGTAGTATACAACCCAGCCAGGTGGTAGAGACCCAGTACTTC. Its translation is CASSIQPSQVVETQYF.